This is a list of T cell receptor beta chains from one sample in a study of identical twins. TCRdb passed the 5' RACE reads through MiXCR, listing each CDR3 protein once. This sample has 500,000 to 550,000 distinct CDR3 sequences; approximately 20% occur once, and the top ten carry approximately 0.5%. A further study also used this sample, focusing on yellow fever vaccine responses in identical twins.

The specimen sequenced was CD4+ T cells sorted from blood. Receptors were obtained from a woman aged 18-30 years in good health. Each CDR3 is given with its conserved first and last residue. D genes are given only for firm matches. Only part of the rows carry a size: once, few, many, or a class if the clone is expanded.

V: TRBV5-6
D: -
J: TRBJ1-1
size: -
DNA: TGTGCCAGCAGCAAGTACTCCCCGATAACTGAAGCTTTCTTT
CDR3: CASSKYSPITEAFF

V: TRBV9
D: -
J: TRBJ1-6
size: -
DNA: TGTGCCAGCAGCGTAGGGGCAGATAATTCACCCCTCCACTTT
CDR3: CASSVGADNSPLHF

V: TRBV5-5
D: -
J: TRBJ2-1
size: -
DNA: TGTGCCAGCAGCAAAGGGACATCCAATGAGCAGTTCTTC
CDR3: CASSKGTSNEQFF

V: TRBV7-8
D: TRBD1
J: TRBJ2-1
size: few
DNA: TGTGCCAGCAGCCCCCGGGACAGGTTATACAATGAGCAGTTCTTC
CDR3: CASSPRDRLYNEQFF

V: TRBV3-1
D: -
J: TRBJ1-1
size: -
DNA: TGTGCCAGCAGCCAAGCGTGGACAGCGACTGAAGCTTTCTTT
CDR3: CASSQAWTATEAFF

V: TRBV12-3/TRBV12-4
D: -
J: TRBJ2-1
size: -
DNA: TGTGCCAGCACTCCTAGGAGGGCTGGGAATGAGCAGTTCTTC
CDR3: CASTPRRAGNEQFF

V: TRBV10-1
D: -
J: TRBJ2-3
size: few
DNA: TGCGCCAGCAGTCCACGGACTTCGAACACAGATACGCAGTATTTT
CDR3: CASSPRTSNTDTQYF

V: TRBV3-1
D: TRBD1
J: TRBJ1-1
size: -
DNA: TGTGCCAGCAGCCAAGGAATGTTTAGGACAGGTGTAAGGACTGAAGCTTTCTTT
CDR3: CASSQGMFRTGVRTEAFF

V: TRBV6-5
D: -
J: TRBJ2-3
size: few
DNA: TGTGCCAGCAGTTACTCCCCGGGACCACGGTCGGATACGCAGTATTTT
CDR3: CASSYSPGPRSDTQYF

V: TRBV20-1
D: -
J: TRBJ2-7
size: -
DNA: TGCAGTGCTGCAGATCCCTACGAGCAGTACTTC
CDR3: CSAADPYEQYF

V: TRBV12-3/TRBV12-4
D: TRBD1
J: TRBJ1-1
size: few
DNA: TGTGCCACCTCCGGGACAGGGGAGGCTGAAGCTTTCTTT
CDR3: CATSGTGEAEAFF

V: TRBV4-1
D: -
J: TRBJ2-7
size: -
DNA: TGCGCCAGCAGCCACCTGACCCAGGGCTCCTACTACGAGCAGTACTTC
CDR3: CASSHLTQGSYYEQYF

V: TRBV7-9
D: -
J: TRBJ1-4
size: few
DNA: TGTGCCAGCAGTTACGATATTGAAAAACTGTTTTTT
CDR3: CASSYDIEKLFF

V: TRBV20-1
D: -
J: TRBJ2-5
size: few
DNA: TGCAGTGCTAGAGTTGCAGAACAAGAGACCCAGTACTTC
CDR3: CSARVAEQETQYF

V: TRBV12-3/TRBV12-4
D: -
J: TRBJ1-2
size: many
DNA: TGTGCCAGCAGTTCCACCTATGGCTACACCTTC
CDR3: CASSSTYGYTF

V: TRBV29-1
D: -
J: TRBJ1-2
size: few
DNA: TGCAGCGCCAGGGAGGGGGTGGCCTATGGCTACACCTTC
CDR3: CSAREGVAYGYTF

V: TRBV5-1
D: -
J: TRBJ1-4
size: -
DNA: TGCGCCAGCAGCTTTGGCGGTGTTAATGAAAAACTGTTTTTT
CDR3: CASSFGGVNEKLFF

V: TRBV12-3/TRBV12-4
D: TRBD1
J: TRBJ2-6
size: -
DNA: TGTGCCAGCAGTTCGGGGGACAGGGAACCTGGGGCCAACGTCCTGACTTTC
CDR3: CASSSGDREPGANVLTF

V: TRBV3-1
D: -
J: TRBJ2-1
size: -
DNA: TGTGCCAGCAGCCCCCATATCGGGGACCCAAACCCCCATGAGCAGTTCTTC
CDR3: CASSPHIGDPNPHEQFF

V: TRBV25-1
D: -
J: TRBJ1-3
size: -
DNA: TGTGCCAGCAGCGAAGCTGGGGGGCTCGGAAACACCATATATTTT
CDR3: CASSEAGGLGNTIYF

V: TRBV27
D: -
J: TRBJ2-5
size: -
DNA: TGTGCCAGCAGAGGGTGGGTAGGAGAGACCCAGTACTTC
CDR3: CASRGWVGETQYF

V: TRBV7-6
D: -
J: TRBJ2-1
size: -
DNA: TGTGCCAGCAGCTCACAGGGACAATTCCGATACAATGAGCAGTTCTTC
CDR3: CASSSQGQFRYNEQFF

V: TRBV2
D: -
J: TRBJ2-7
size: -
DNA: TGTGCCAGCCATCTAGCGTGGGCCTACGAGCAGTACTTC
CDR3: CASHLAWAYEQYF

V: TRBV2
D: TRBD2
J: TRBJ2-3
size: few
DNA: TGTGCCAGCACCCCTAGCGGGAGAGATACGCAGTATTTT
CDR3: CASTPSGRDTQYF

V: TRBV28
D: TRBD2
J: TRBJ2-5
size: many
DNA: TGTGCCAGCAGTTACCCGGGAGGGGAGACCCAGTACTTC
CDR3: CASSYPGGETQYF

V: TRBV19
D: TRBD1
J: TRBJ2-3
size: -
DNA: TGTGCCAGTACCCTGGACAGGGCCACAGATACGCAGTATTTT
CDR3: CASTLDRATDTQYF

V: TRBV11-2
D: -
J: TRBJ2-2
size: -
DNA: TGTGCCAGCAGCTTAGTTATCCTCATGAACACCGGGGAGCTGTTTTTT
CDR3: CASSLVILMNTGELFF

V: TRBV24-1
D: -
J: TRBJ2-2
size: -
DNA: TGTGCCACCAGCCTTGGGCCCAACACCGGGGAGCTGTTTTTT
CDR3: CATSLGPNTGELFF

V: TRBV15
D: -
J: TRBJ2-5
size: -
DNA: TGTGCCACCAGCAGAACGGGAACCAGAAACTTCCAAGAGACCCAGTACTTC
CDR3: CATSRTGTRNFQETQYF

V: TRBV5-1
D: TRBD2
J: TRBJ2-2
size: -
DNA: TGCGCCAGCAGGACTAGCGCGAACACCGGGGAGCTGTTTTTT
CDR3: CASRTSANTGELFF

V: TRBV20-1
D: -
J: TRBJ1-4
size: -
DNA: TGCAGTGCTCATACAGGGAAACAACTGTTTTTT
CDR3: CSAHTGKQLFF

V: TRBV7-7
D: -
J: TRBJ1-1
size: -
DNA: TGTGCCAGCAGCTTAGAGACGGGCACTGAAGCTTTCTTT
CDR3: CASSLETGTEAFF

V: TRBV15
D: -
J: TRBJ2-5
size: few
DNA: TGTGCCACCAGCAGTAGCGTTAAAGAGACCCAGTACTTC
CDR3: CATSSSVKETQYF

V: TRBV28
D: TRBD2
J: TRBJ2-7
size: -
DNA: TGTGCCAGCGGCCTAGCGGGTCTTTACTACGAGCAGTACTTC
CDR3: CASGLAGLYYEQYF

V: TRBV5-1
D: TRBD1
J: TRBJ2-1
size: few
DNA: TGCGCCAGCAGCTTGGGACAGGGGCTGAATGAGCAGTTCTTC
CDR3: CASSLGQGLNEQFF

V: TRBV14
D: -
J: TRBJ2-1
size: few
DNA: TGTGCCAGCAGCCAAGTGTACAAAGGAAACAATGAGCAGTTCTTC
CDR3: CASSQVYKGNNEQFF

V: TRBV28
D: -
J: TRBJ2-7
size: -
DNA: TGTGCCAGCAGTTCAGCAGGGAACTACGAGCAGTACTTC
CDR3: CASSSAGNYEQYF

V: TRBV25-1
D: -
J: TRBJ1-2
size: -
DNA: TGTGCCAGCAGTGAATATCGCTCTTCGGGTGGTCCTAACTATGGCTACACCTTC
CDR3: CASSEYRSSGGPNYGYTF

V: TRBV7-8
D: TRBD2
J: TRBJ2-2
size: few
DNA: TGTGCCAGCAGCATAAGACACCCGGGACTAGCGGGGGCCACCGGGGAGCTGTTTTTT
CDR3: CASSIRHPGLAGATGELFF

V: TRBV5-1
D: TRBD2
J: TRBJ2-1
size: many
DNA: TGCGCCAGCAGCTTGGAACTAGCGGGAGGGCGGTTCTTC
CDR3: CASSLELAGGRFF

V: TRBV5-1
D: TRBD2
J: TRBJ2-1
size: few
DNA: TGCGCCAGCAGCTTGGCGGCTAGCGGATACAATGAGCAGTTCTTC
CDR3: CASSLAASGYNEQFF

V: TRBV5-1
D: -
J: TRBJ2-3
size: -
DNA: TGCGCCAGCAGCCCTGGGTTGTACACAGATACGCAGTATTTT
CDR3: CASSPGLYTDTQYF

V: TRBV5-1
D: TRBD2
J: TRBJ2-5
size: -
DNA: TGCGCCAGCAGCCTTAGCGGGGGACAACAAGAGACCCAGTACTTC
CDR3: CASSLSGGQQETQYF

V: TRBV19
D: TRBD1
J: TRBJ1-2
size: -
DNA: TGTGCCAGTAGTATAGGGGACAGGGGAAATGGCTACACCTTC
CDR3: CASSIGDRGNGYTF

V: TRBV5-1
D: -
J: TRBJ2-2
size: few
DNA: TGCGCCAGCAGCTTGGCTGGTAGCTTCGGGGAGCTGTTTTTT
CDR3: CASSLAGSFGELFF

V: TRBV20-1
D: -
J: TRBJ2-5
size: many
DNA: TGCAGTGCCATAGGGGGGGAGACCCAGTACTTC
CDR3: CSAIGGETQYF

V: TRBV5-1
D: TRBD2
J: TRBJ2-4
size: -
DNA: TGCGCCAGCAGCTTGGGCAGCGGGAGCGGAAACATTCAGTACTTC
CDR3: CASSLGSGSGNIQYF

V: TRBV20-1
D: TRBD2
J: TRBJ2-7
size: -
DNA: TGCAGTGCCCGACTAGCGGGAGCCCGCGAGCAGTACTTC
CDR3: CSARLAGAREQYF

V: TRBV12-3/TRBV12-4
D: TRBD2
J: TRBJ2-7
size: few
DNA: TGTGCCAGCAGTTTGGGAAGCGGGACTACCTACGAGCAGTACTTC
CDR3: CASSLGSGTTYEQYF

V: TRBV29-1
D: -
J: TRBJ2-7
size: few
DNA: TGCAGCGTTGGTGAACTACGAGAGCAGTACTTC
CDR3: CSVGELREQYF

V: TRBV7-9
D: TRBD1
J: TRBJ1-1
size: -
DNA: TGTGCCAGCAGCTCCCCAGCGGGACAGGGATGGAACACTGAAGCTTTCTTT
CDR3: CASSSPAGQGWNTEAFF

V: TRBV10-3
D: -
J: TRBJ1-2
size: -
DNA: TGTGCCATCAGTGACTTAGGGCAGGGGACTTTTGGCTACACCTTC
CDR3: CAISDLGQGTFGYTF

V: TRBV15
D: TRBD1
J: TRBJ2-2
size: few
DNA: TGTGCCACCAGCAGAGAGAAGACAGGGCTAACGAACACCGGGGAGCTGTTTTTT
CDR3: CATSREKTGLTNTGELFF

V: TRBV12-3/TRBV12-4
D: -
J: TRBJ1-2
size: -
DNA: TGTGCCAGCCTGGGAGGTGGCAGGTCGTCCCGTGGCTACACCTTC
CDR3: CASLGGGRSSRGYTF

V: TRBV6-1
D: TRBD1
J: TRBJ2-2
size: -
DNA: TGTGCCAGCAGTGGGTCAGGGGGCTTCGGGGAGCTGTTTTTT
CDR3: CASSGSGGFGELFF

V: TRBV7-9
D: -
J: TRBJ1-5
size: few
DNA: TGTGCCAGCAGCTCGCACAGGGTTCACCAGCCCCAGCATTTT
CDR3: CASSSHRVHQPQHF

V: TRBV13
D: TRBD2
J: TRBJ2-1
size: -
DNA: TGTGCCAGCAGCCCCTCTAGCGGGGGGCACGAGCAGTTCTTC
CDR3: CASSPSSGGHEQFF

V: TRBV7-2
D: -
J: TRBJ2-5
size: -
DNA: TGTGCCAGCAGCTTAGGGCGGGGCGAAGAGACCCAGTACTTC
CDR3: CASSLGRGEETQYF

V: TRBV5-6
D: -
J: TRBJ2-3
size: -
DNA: TGTGCCAGCAGCTCCGGTGGTGGGTCCATTAGCACAGATACGCAGTATTTT
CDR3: CASSSGGGSISTDTQYF